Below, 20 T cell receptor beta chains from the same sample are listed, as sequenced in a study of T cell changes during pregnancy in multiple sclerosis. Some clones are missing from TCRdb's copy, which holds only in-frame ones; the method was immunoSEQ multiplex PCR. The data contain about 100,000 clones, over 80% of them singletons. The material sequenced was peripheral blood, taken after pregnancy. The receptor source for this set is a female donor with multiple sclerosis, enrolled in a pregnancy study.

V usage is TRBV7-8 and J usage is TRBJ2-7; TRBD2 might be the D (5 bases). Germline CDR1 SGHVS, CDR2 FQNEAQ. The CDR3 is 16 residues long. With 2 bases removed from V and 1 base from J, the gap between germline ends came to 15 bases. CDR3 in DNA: TGTGCCAGCAGCTTATCAAGTCAGCGGCTATCCTACGAGCAGTACTTC. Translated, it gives CASSLSSQRLSYEQYF.

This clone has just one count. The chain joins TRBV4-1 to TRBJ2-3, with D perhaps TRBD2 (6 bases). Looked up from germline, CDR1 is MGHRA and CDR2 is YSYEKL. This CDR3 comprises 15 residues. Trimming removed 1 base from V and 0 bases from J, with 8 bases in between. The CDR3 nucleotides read TGCGCCAGCAGCCAAGCGGAGGGCAGCACAGATACGCAGTATTTT. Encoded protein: CASSQAEGSTDTQYF.

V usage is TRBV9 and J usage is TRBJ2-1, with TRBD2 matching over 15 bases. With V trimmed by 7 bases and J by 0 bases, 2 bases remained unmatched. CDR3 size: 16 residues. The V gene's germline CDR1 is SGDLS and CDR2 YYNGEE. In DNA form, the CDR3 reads TGTGCCAGCGGACTAGCGGGAGGGAGCTCCTACAATGAGCAGTTCTTC. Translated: CASGLAGGSSYNEQFF.

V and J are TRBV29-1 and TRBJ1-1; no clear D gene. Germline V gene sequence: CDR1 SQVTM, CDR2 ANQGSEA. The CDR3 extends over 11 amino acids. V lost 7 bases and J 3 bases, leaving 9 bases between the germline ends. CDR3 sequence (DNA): TGCAGCGGCGGGTGGGACACTGAAGCTTTCTTT. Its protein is CSGGWDTEAFF. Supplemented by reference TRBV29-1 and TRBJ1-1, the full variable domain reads SAVISQKPSRDICQRGTSLTIQCQVDSQVTMMFWYRQQPGQSLTLIATANQGSEATYESGFVIDKFPISRPNLTFSTLTVSNMSPEDSSIYLCSGGWDTEAFFGQGTRLTVV.

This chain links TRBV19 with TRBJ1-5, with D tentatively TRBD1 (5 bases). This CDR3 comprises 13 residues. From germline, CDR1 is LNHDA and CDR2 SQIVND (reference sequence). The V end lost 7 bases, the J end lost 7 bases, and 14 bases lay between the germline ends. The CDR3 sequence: CASTVRGGQPQHF. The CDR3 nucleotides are TGTGCCAGTACTGTAAGGGGCGGCCAGCCCCAGCATTTT.

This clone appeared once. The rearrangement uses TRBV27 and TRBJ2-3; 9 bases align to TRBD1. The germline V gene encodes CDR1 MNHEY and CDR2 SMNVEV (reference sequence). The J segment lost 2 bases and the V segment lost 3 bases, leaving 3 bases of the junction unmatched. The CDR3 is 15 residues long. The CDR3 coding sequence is TGTGCCAGCAGTTTCGGGACAGGGCACACAGATACGCAGTATTTT. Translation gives CASSFGTGHTDTQYF.

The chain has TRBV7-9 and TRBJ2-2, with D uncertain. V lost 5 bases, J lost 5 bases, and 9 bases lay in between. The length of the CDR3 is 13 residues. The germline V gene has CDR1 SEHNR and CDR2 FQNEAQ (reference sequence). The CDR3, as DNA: TGTGCCAGCAGCCAGACTGAGACCGGGGAGCTGTTTTTT. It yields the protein CASSQTETGELFF.

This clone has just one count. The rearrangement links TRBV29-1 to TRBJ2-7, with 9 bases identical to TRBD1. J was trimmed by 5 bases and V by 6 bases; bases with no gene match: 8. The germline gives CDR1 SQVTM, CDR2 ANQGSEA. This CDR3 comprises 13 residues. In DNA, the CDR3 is TGCAGCGTCGGACAGGGGACAGTTCACGAGCAGTACTTC. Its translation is CSVGQGTVHEQYF.

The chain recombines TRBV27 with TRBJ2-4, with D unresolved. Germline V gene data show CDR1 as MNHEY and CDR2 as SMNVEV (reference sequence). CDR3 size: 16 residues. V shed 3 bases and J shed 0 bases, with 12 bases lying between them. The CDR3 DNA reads TGTGCCAGCAGTTTTTTGGCGACTCTAGCCAAAAACATTCAGTACTTC. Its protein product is CASSFLATLAKNIQYF.

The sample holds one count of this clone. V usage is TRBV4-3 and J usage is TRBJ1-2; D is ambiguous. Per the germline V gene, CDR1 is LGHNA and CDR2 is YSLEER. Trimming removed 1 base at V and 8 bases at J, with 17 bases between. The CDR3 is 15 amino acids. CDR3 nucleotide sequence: TGCGCCAGCAGCCAAGCCCACCAACTCTCGGGAGGCTACACCTTC. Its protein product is CASSQAHQLSGGYTF.

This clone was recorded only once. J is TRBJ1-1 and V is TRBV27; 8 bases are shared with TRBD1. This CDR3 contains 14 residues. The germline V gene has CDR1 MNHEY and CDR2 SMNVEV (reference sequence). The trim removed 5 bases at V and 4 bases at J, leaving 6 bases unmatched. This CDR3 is CASSPRDRSTEAFF. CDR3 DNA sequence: TGTGCCAGCAGTCCCCGGGACAGGAGCACTGAAGCTTTCTTT.

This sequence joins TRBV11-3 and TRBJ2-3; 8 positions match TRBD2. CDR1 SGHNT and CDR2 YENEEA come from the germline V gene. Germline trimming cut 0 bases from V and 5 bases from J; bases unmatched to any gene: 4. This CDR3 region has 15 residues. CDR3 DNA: TGTGCCAGCAGCTTAGAGGTCCTAGCGGGAGATACGCAGTATTTT. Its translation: CASSLEVLAGDTQYF.

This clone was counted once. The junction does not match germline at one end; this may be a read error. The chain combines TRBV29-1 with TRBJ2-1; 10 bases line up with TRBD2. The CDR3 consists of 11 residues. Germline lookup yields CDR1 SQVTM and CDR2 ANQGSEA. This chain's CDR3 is CSVDPLAGRVF. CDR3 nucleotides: TGCAGCGTTGACCCACTAGCGGGACGGGTCTTC.

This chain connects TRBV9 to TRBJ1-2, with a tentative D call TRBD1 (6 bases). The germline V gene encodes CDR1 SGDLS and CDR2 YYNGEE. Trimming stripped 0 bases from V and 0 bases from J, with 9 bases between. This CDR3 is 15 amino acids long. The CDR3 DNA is TGTGCCAGCAGCGTAGCCTCAGGGGCTAACTATGGCTACACCTTC. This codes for CASSVASGANYGYTF.

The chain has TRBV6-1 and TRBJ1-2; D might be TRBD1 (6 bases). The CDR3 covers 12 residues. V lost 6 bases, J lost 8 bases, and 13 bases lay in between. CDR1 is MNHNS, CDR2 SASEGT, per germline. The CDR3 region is CASRDSTRGYTF. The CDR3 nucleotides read TGTGCCAGCAGGGACAGCACTAGGGGCTACACCTTC.

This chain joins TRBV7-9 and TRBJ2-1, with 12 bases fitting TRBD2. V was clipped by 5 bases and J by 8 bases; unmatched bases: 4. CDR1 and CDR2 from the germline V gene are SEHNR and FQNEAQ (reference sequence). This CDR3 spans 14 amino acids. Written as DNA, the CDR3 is TGTGCCAGCAGCGAGACTAGCGGGGGTTATGAGCAGTTCTTC. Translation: CASSETSGGYEQFF.

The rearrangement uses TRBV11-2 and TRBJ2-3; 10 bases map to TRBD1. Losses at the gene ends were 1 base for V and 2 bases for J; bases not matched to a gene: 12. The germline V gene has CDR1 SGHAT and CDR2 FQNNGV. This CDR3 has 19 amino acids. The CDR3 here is CASSLVVFQGQGYTDTQYF. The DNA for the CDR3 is TGTGCCAGCAGCTTAGTCGTATTTCAGGGACAGGGGTACACAGATACGCAGTATTTT. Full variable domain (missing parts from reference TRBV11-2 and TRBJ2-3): EAGVAQSPRYKIIEKRQSVAFWCNPISGHATLYWYQQILGQGPKLLIQFQNNGVVDDSQLPKDRFSAERLKGVDSTLKIQPAKLEDSAVYLCASSLVVFQGQGYTDTQYFGPGTRLTVL.

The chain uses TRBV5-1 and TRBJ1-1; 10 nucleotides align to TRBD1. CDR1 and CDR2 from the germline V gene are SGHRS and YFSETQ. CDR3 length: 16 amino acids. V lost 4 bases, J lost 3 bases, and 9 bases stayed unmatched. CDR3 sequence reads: CASSPGTGVHDTEAFF. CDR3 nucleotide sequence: TGCGCCAGCAGCCCGGGGACAGGGGTTCATGACACTGAAGCTTTCTTT.

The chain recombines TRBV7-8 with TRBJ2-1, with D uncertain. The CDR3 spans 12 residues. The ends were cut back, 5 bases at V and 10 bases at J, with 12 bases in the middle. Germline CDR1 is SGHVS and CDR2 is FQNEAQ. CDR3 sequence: CASSPEFGEQFF. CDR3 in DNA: TGTGCCAGCAGCCCTGAATTTGGCGAGCAGTTCTTC.

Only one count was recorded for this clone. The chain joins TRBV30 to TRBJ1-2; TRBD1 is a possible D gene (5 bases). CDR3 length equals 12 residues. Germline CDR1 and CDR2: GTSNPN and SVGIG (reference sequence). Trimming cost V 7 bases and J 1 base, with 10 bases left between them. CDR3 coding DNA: TGTGCCTCGAGCAGGGTTAACTATGGCTACACCTTC. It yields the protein CASSRVNYGYTF.